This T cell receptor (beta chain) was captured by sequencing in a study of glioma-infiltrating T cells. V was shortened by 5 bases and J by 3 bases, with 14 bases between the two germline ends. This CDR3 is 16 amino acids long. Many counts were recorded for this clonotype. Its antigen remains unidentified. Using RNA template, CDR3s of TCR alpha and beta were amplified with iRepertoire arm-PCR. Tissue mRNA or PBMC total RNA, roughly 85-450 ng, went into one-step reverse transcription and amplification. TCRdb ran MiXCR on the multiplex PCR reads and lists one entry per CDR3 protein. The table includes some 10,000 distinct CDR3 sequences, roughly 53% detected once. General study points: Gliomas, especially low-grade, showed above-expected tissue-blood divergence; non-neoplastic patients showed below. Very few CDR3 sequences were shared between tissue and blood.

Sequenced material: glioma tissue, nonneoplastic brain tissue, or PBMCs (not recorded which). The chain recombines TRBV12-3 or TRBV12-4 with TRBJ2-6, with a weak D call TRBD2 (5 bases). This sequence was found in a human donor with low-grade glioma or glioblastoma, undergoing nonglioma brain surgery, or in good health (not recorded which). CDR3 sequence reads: CASSVIGGGGANVLTF. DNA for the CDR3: TGTGCCAGCAGTGTCATAGGAGGAGGTGGGGCCAACGTCCTGACTTTC.